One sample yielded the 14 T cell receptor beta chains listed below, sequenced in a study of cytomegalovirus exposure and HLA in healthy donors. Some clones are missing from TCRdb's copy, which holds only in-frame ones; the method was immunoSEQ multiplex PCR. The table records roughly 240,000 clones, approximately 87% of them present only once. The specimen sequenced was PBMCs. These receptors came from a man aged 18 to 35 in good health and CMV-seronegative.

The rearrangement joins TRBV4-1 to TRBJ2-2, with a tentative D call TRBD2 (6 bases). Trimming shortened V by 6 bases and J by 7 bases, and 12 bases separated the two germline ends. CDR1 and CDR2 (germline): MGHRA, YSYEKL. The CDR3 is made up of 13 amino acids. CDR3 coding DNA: TGCGCCAGCAGGGGACCCGGGAGCGGGGAGCTGTTTTTT. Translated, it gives CASRGPGSGELFF.

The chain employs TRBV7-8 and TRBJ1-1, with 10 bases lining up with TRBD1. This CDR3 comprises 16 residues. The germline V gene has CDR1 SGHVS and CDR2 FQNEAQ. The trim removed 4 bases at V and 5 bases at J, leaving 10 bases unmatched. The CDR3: CASSSSKDRGFTEAFF. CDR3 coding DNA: TGTGCCAGCAGCTCCAGCAAGGACAGGGGGTTTACTGAAGCTTTCTTT. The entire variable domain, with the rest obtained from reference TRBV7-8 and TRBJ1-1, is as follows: GAGVSQSPRYKVAKRGQDVALRCDPISGHVSLFWYQQALGQGPEFLTYFQNEAQLDKSGLPSDRFFAERPEGSVSTLKIQRTQQEDSAVYLCASSSSKDRGFTEAFFGQGTRLTVV.

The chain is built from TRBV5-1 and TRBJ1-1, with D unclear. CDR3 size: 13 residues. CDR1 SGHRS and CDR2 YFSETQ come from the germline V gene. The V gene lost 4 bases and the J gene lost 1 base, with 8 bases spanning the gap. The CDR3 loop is CASSPRGNTEAFF. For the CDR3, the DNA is TGCGCCAGCAGCCCCCGAGGGAACACTGAAGCTTTCTTT.

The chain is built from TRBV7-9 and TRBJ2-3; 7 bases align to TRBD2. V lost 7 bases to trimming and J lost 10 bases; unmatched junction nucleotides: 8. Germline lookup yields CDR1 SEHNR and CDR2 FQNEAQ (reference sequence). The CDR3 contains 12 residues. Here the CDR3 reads CASNVGRAPQYF. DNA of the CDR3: TGTGCCAGCAACGTGGGGAGGGCACCGCAGTATTTT.

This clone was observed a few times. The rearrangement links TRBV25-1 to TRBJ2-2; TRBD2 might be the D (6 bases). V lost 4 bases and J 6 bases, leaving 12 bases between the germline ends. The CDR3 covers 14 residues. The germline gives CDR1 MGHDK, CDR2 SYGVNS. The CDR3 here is CASSGSSEAGELFF. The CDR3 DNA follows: TGTGCCAGCAGTGGATCTAGCGAGGCCGGGGAGCTGTTTTTT.

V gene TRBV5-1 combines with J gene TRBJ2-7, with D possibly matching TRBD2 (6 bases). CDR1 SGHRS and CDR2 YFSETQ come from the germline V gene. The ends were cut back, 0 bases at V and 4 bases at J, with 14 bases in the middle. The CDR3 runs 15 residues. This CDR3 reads CASSLGGADRYEQYF. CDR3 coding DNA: TGCGCCAGCAGCTTGGGCGGGGCAGATCGGTACGAGCAGTACTTC.

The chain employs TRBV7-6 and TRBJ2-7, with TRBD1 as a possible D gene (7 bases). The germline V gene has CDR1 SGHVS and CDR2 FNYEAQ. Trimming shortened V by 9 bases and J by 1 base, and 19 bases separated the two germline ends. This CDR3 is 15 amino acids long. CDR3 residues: CASSSGGGGSYEQYF. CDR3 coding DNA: TGTGCCAGTTCGAGCGGAGGGGGCGGATCCTACGAGCAGTACTTC.

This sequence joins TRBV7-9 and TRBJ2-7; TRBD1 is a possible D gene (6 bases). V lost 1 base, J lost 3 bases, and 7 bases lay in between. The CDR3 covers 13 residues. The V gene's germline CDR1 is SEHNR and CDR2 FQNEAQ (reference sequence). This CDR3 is CASSLEGGYEQYF. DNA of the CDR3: TGTGCCAGCAGCTTAGAAGGGGGCTACGAGCAGTACTTC.

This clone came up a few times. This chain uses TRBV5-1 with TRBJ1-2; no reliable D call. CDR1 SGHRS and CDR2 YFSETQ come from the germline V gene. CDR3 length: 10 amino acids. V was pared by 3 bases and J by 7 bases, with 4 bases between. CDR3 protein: CASSSGGYTF. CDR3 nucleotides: TGCGCCAGCAGCTCGGGTGGCTACACCTTC.

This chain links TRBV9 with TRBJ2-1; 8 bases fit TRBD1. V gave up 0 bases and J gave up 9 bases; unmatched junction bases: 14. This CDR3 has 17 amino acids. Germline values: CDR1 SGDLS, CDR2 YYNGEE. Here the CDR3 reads CASSVDRVQGASGEQFF. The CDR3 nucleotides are TGTGCCAGCAGCGTAGACAGAGTGCAGGGGGCATCTGGTGAGCAGTTCTTC.

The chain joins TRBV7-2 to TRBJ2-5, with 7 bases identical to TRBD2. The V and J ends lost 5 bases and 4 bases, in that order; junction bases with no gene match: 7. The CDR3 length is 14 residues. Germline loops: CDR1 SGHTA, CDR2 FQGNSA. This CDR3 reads CASSAGLRGETQYF. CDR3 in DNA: TGTGCCAGCAGCGCGGGACTAAGGGGAGAGACCCAGTACTTC.

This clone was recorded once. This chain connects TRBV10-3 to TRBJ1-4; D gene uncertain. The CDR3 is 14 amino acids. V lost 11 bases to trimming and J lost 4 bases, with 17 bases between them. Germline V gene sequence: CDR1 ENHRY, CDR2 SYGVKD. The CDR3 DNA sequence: TGTGCCCCCCGGCGGGAGTCGGGTAATGAAAAACTGTTTTTT. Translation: CAPRRESGNEKLFF.

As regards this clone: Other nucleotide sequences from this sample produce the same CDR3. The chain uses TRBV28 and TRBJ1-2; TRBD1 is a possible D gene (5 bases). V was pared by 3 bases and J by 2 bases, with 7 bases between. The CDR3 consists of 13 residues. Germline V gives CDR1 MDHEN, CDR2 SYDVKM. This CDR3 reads CASSLGQNYGYTF. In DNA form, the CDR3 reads TGTGCCAGCAGTTTGGGGCAGAACTATGGCTACACCTTC.

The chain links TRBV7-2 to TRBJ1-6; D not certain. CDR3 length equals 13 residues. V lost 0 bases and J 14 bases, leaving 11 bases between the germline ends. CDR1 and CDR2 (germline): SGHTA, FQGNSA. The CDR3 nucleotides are TGTGCCAGCAGCTTAGCGAGGCAAGAAACCCTCCACTTT. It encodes CASSLARQETLHF.